Following are 18 T cell receptor beta chains from one sample sequenced in a study of OX40 agonist ivuxolimab in advanced cancers. TCRdb keeps only in-frame clones here, not all; method: immunoSEQ multiplex PCR. The table includes 25,000 to 35,000 clones, less than 90% detected once. The starting material was CD4+ or CD8+ T cells sorted from blood, obtained in a trial of the OX40 agonist ivuxolimab. All receptors derive from an adult with an advanced solid tumor such as melanoma, head and neck, liver or kidney cancer.

The chain carries TRBV15 and TRBJ2-7; D may be TRBD2 (7 bases). The V gene lost 4 bases and the J gene lost 4 bases, with 17 bases spanning the gap. Germline CDR1 is LNHNV and CDR2 is YYDKDF (reference sequence). CDR3 length equals 15 residues. The CDR3, as DNA: TGTGCCACCAGCAATACGCAGGGGAGGGAATACGAGCAGTACTTC. Translating it yields CATSNTQGREYEQYF. The whole variable domain, remainder taken from reference TRBV15 and TRBJ2-7, is DAMVIQNPRYQVTQFGKPVTLSCSQTLNHNVMYWYQQKSSQAPKLLFHYYDKDFNNEADTPDNFQSRRPNTSFCFLDIRSPGLGDTAMYLCATSNTQGREYEQYFGPGTRLTVT.

The chain carries TRBV4-3 and TRBJ2-7; unclear D gene. Between the trimmed V and J ends, which lost 1 base and 0 bases, there was a span of 10 bases. Germline CDR1 and CDR2: LGHNA and YSLEER. This CDR3 spans 15 amino acids. The CDR3 region is CASSQGISSSYEQYF. The CDR3 DNA reads as TGCGCCAGCAGCCAAGGAATCTCGAGCTCCTACGAGCAGTACTTC.

V is TRBV7-9 and J is TRBJ1-2; D ambiguous. V was trimmed by 1 base and J by 6 bases, leaving 21 bases between them. CDR1 and CDR2 from the germline V gene are SEHNR and FQNEAQ (reference sequence). The CDR3 has 17 residues. CDR3 coding DNA: TGTGCCAGCAGCTTAGAGGGCCCCCCCGAAAGAGCTAATGGCTACACCTTC. Translated: CASSLEGPPERANGYTF.

V is TRBV7-6 and J is TRBJ2-7, with 7 positions matching TRBD1. Unmatched junction bases numbered 10, after V lost 5 bases and J lost 0 bases. Germline lookup yields CDR1 SGHVS and CDR2 FNYEAQ. CDR3 size: 16 residues. CDR3 DNA sequence: TGTGCCAGCAGCCCCGGGGCACAGGGGAGCTCCTACGAGCAGTACTTC. This encodes CASSPGAQGSSYEQYF. Variable domain in full (rest from reference TRBV7-6 and TRBJ2-7): GAGVSQSPRYKVTKRGQDVALRCDPISGHVSLYWYRQALGQGPEFLTYFNYEAQQDKSGLPNDRFSAERPEGSISTLTIQRTEQRDSAMYRCASSPGAQGSSYEQYFGPGTRLTVT.

The rearrangement links TRBV11-1 to TRBJ2-1; D is uncertain. The length of the CDR3 is 13 residues. V gave up 1 base and J gave up 5 bases, with 6 bases separating them. The germline gives CDR1 SGHAT, CDR2 FQDESV (reference sequence). The CDR3 coding sequence is TGTGCCAGCAGCTTAGGATCCAACAATGAGCAGTTCTTC. It specifies CASSLGSNNEQFF.

This rearrangement joins TRBV19 to TRBJ2-7; a weak D match, TRBD1 (5 bases). The CDR3 spans 12 residues. Between the trimmed V and J ends, which lost 6 bases and 6 bases, there was a span of 12 bases. From germline, CDR1 is LNHDA and CDR2 SQIVND (reference sequence). The CDR3 sequence is CASSQGVTEQYF. CDR3 in DNA: TGTGCCAGTAGCCAAGGGGTTACCGAGCAGTACTTC.

This chain connects TRBV5-1 to TRBJ2-7; D remains unclear. The germline gives CDR1 SGHRS, CDR2 YFSETQ. CDR3 length equals 13 residues. The V end was cut by 3 bases, the J end by 4 bases, with 11 bases between. As DNA, the CDR3 is TGCGCCAGCAGCTATGGACCGACATACGAGCAGTACTTC. It translates to CASSYGPTYEQYF.

CDR3 coding DNA: TGTGCCAGTGGACAGGGGGGTTACGAGCAGTACTTC. This gives the protein CASGQGGYEQYF. This chain links TRBV19 with TRBJ2-7; 10 nucleotides line up with TRBD1. This CDR3 spans 12 amino acids. The germline V gene encodes CDR1 LNHDA and CDR2 SQIVND (reference sequence). V lost 8 bases and J lost 4; bases outside the gene matches: 2.

The V and J genes are TRBV6-5 and TRBJ1-1; 9 bases are shared with TRBD1. The CDR3 has 15 residues. Germline V gene lookup returns CDR1 MNHEY and CDR2 SVGAGI. V gave up 0 bases and J gave up 6 bases; unmatched junction bases: 5. The CDR3 reads CASSYSLTGGAEAFF. For the CDR3, the DNA is TGTGCCAGCAGTTACTCCTTGACAGGGGGGGCTGAAGCTTTCTTT.

The gene calls are TRBV28 and TRBJ1-4, with a weak D call TRBD1 (6 bases). CDR1 MDHEN and CDR2 SYDVKM come from the germline V gene. Trimming cost V 5 bases and J 5 bases, with 15 bases left between them. There are 15 residues in the CDR3. The CDR3 coding sequence is TGTGCCAGCAGTACAGGACAGCAAATAAATGAAAAACTGTTTTTT. Encoded protein: CASSTGQQINEKLFF.

V gene TRBV9 combines with J gene TRBJ2-1; the D gene is possibly TRBD2 (6 bases). This CDR3 region has 15 residues. Germline CDR1 and CDR2: SGDLS and YYNGEE. V shed 5 bases and J shed 5 bases, with 17 bases lying between them. In DNA form, the CDR3 reads TGTGCCAGCAGTCTCAGCGGGCGGATAAACAATGAGCAGTTCTTC. Encoded protein: CASSLSGRINNEQFF.

V is TRBV30 and J is TRBJ1-4, with D perhaps matching TRBD1 (6 bases). From germline, CDR1 is GTSNPN and CDR2 SVGIG (reference sequence). This CDR3 region has 15 residues. Trimming removed 7 bases from V and 6 bases from J, with 21 bases in between. Here the CDR3 reads CASPDPGTLDEKLFF. CDR3 nucleotide sequence: TGTGCCTCCCCGGACCCCGGGACACTAGATGAAAAACTGTTTTTT. The entire variable domain, with the rest obtained from reference TRBV30 and TRBJ1-4, is as follows: SQTIHQWPATLVQPVGSPLSLECTVEGTSNPNLYWYRQAAGRGLQLLFYSVGIGQISSEVPQNLSASRPQDRQFILSSKKLLLSDSGFYLCASPDPGTLDEKLFFGSGTQLSVL.

The gene calls are TRBV14 and TRBJ2-2; D is unclear. V was shortened by 4 bases and J by 4 bases, with 19 bases between the two germline ends. The V gene's germline CDR1 is SGHDN and CDR2 FVKESK. The CDR3 is made up of 17 amino acids. The DNA of the CDR3 is TGTGCCAGCAGCCTTAGGACCGGGCCCGCCGGCACCGGGGAGCTGTTTTTT. Translated: CASSLRTGPAGTGELFF.

This clone was seen a few times. The chain has TRBV7-8 and TRBJ2-2; the D is unclear. Trimming cost V 2 bases and J 2 bases, with 12 bases left between them. The CDR3 is 16 amino acids. Germline loops: CDR1 SGHVS, CDR2 FQNEAQ. As DNA, the CDR3 is TGTGCCAGCAGCTTATTTGGGCGGAGAAACACCGGGGAGCTGTTTTTT. Amino acid sequence: CASSLFGRRNTGELFF.

The chain recombines TRBV7-2 with TRBJ2-1; 7 bases line up with TRBD2. This CDR3 has 17 residues. Germline values: CDR1 SGHTA, CDR2 FQGNSA. V gave up 1 base and J gave up 5 bases; unmatched junction bases: 11. This chain's CDR3 is CASSLEGLGGSHNEQFF. DNA for the CDR3: TGTGCCAGCAGCTTAGAGGGGTTGGGCGGGAGCCACAATGAGCAGTTCTTC. Full variable domain (remainder filled in from reference TRBV7-2 and TRBJ2-1): GAGVSQSPSNKVTEKGKDVELRCDPISGHTALYWYRQSLGQGLEFLIYFQGNSAPDKSGLPSDRFSAERTGGSVSTLTIQRTQQEDSAVYLCASSLEGLGGSHNEQFFGPGTRLTVL.

This chain joins TRBV19 and TRBJ2-3, with D unclear. The V gene's germline CDR1 is LNHDA and CDR2 SQIVND (reference sequence). Trimming took 7 bases from V and 4 from J, leaving 15 bases between them. This CDR3 is 14 amino acids long. The DNA for the CDR3 is TGTGCCAGTAATGGACCCGGGCCTCCAGATACGCAGTATTTT. It translates to CASNGPGPPDTQYF.

The chain carries TRBV4-1 and TRBJ2-6; D possibly corresponds to TRBD2 (5 bases). The CDR3 is 14 amino acids. V was shortened by 8 bases and J by 0 bases, with 8 bases between the two germline ends. Germline CDR1 and CDR2: MGHRA and YSYEKL. CDR3 DNA sequence: TGCGCCAGCCGCAGCGGCTCTGGGGCCAACGTCCTGACTTTC. Protein product: CASRSGSGANVLTF.

The chain uses TRBV4-1 and TRBJ2-1; perhaps TRBD1 as D (6 bases). Germline values: CDR1 MGHRA, CDR2 YSYEKL. CDR3 length: 13 amino acids. V was clipped by 4 bases and J by 12 bases, with 16 bases between them. CDR3 amino acids: CASSLGQFDGQFF. DNA of the CDR3: TGCGCCAGCAGCCTCGGACAGTTTGATGGGCAGTTCTTC.